The rows below give T cell receptor beta chains drawn from one sample of a study of OX40 agonist ivuxolimab in advanced cancers. Measured with immunoSEQ multiplex PCR; TCRdb has only the in-frame clones, and not every one. The table shows 30,000 to 40,000 clones, with around four fifths occurring only once. The source material was CD4+ or CD8+ T cells sorted from blood, sampled in a trial of the OX40 agonist ivuxolimab. All receptors come from an adult with an advanced solid tumor such as melanoma, head and neck, liver or kidney cancer. The CDR3 runs from the conserved cysteine through the conserved F or W. Fields, in order: D gene, V gene, clone size, J gene, CDR3 protein, CDR3 DNA. D genes are given only for firm matches. A clone size is listed for some rows: how often the clone was seen (once, few, many), or a class if it is expanded.

>NA|TRBV5-1|NA|TRBJ1-2
CASSLGGNYGYTF
TGCGCCAGCAGCTTGGGGGGCAACTATGGCTACACCTTC
>NA|TRBV28|NA|TRBJ2-7
CASSFPPLTGNSYEQYF
TGTGCCAGCAGTTTCCCCCCTTTGACAGGAAACTCCTACGAGCAGTACTTC
>NA|TRBV28|NA|TRBJ1-4
CASSLGLGKLFF
TGTGCCAGCAGTTTAGGGCTAGGAAAACTGTTTTTT
>TRBD1|TRBV19|NA|TRBJ1-5
CASRGTGNSNQPQHF
TGTGCCAGTAGAGGGACAGGCAATAGCAATCAGCCCCAGCATTTT
>NA|TRBV4-1|NA|TRBJ1-4
CASSQVTGGEKLFF
TGCGCCAGCAGCCAAGTCACCGGAGGGGAAAAACTGTTTTTT
>TRBD1|TRBV27|NA|TRBJ1-2
CASSARTGGGYGYTF
TGTGCCAGCAGTGCTCGGACAGGGGGTGGATATGGCTACACCTTC
>NA|TRBV14|NA|TRBJ2-5
CASSLWGGETQYF
TGTGCCAGCAGTTTATGGGGTGGAGAGACCCAGTACTTC
>NA|TRBV7-9|once|TRBJ2-7
CASSSRTDEQYF
TGTGCCAGCAGCTCAAGGACAGACGAGCAGTACTTC
>NA|TRBV27|NA|TRBJ2-1
CASSSSTGSNEQFF
TGTGCCAGCAGTTCCTCCACAGGGTCCAATGAGCAGTTCTTC
>TRBD2|TRBV27|once|TRBJ2-5
CASNSGGQLQETQYF
TGTGCCAGCAATAGCGGGGGGCAACTACAAGAGACCCAGTACTTC